One and the same sample provided the 8 T cell receptor beta chains below, sequenced in a study of T cell responses to AZD1222 COVID-19 vaccine. The method was immunoSEQ multiplex PCR; TCRdb's version includes in-frame clones alone and lacks a portion of them. The sample has roughly 150,000 clones, roughly 92% seen once. The sequences come from peripheral blood, collected on day 0 of AZD1222 vaccination. The receptor source for this set is an adult in good health.

The chain combines TRBV2 with TRBJ1-6; 10 bases line up with TRBD1. Germline V CDR1 and CDR2: SNHLY, FYNNEI. The CDR3 length is 15 residues. Germline trimming cut 7 bases from V and 10 bases from J; bases unmatched to any gene: 10. CDR3 loop: CASKTGGPRGSPLHF. The CDR3 nucleotides are TGTGCCAGCAAGACAGGGGGCCCGCGCGGATCACCCCTCCACTTT.

J is TRBJ1-1 and V is TRBV15; D call uncertain. The V gene lost 5 bases and the J gene lost 3 bases, with 10 bases spanning the gap. CDR1 and CDR2 (germline): LNHNV, YYDKDF (reference sequence). This CDR3 contains 13 residues. The CDR3 loop is CATSPTWDTEAFF. The CDR3 bases are TGTGCCACCAGCCCCACCTGGGACACTGAAGCTTTCTTT.

The chain couples TRBV7-3 to TRBJ2-2; D not certain. Germline V lookup: CDR1 SGHTA, CDR2 FQGTGA. Trimming left V 5 bases short and J 6 bases short, with 10 bases between. The CDR3 length is 13 residues. The CDR3 spells CASSPTGPGELFF. The CDR3 nucleotides read TGTGCCAGCAGCCCCACGGGCCCCGGGGAGCTGTTTTTT. The full variable domain, in which reference TRBV7-3 and TRBJ2-2 provide the parts outside the CDR3, is GAGVSQTPSNKVTEKGKYVELRCDPISGHTALYWYRQSLGQGPEFLIYFQGTGAADDSGLPNDRFFAVRPEGSVSTLKIQRTERGDSAVYLCASSPTGPGELFFGEGSRLTVL.

This chain links TRBV7-2 with TRBJ2-3, with unresolved D. CDR3 length: 13 residues. Germline V lookup: CDR1 SGHTA, CDR2 FQGNSA. V was shortened by 5 bases and J by 6 bases, with 12 bases between the two germline ends. This CDR3 reads CASSRSGPDTQYF. The CDR3 DNA reads TGTGCCAGCAGCCGTTCGGGTCCGGATACGCAGTATTTT.

The chain has TRBV29-1 and TRBJ2-7, with D perhaps TRBD1 or TRBD2 (6 bases each). The CDR3 is made up of 12 amino acids. Looked up from germline, CDR1 is SQVTM and CDR2 is ANQGSEA. Trimming left V 7 bases short and J 3 bases short, with 13 bases between. In nucleotides, the CDR3 is TGCAGCGCGAGAGAGGGGGGCTACGAGCAGTACTTC. Translated: CSAREGGYEQYF.

This chain's CDR3 is CASSMLAGSSYNEQFF. In DNA form, the CDR3 reads TGTGCCAGTAGTATGCTCGCGGGGAGCTCCTACAATGAGCAGTTCTTC. The J gene is TRBJ2-1, the V gene TRBV19, with a tentative D call TRBD2 (6 bases). This CDR3 comprises 16 residues. The germline gives CDR1 LNHDA, CDR2 SQIVND (reference sequence). The ends were cut back, 3 bases at V and 0 bases at J, with 12 bases in the middle.

The chain recombines TRBV21-1 with TRBJ2-4; the table's D call TRBD1 went unverified against the DNA. TRBV21-1 is recorded as a pseudogene. This CDR3 region has 17 residues. The CDR3 protein is CASSSRPGQGGKNIQYF. The CDR3 nucleotides are TGTGCCAGCAGCAGCCGGCCGGGACAGGGAGGGAAAAACATTCAGTACTTC.

CDR3 sequence (DNA): TGTGCCTGGAGCCCCGGGACAGGGGGGGGTTCACCCCTCCACTTT. It encodes CAWSPGTGGGSPLHF. This chain uses TRBV30 with TRBJ1-6, with 11 bases fitting TRBD1. The CDR3 consists of 15 residues. The trim removed 3 bases at V and 9 bases at J, leaving 7 bases unmatched. CDR1 GTSNPN and CDR2 SVGIG come from the germline V gene (reference sequence).